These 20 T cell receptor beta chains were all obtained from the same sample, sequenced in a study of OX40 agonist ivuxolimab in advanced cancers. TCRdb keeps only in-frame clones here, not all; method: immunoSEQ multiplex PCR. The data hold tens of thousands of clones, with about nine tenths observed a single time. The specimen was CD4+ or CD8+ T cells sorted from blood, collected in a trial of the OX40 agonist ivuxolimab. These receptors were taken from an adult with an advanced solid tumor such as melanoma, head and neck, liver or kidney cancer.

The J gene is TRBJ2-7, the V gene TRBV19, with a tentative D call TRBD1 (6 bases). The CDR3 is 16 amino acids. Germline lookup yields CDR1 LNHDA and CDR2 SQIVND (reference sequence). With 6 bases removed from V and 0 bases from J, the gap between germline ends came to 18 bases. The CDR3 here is CASREQGQHSSYEQYF. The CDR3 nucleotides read TGTGCCAGTAGGGAACAGGGACAACATAGCTCCTACGAGCAGTACTTC.

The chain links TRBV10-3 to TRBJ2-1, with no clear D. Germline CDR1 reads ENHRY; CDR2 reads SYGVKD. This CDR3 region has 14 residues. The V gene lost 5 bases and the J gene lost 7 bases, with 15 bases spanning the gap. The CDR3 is CAISKSGEPNEQFF. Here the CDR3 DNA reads TGTGCCATCAGTAAATCCGGAGAGCCAAATGAGCAGTTCTTC.

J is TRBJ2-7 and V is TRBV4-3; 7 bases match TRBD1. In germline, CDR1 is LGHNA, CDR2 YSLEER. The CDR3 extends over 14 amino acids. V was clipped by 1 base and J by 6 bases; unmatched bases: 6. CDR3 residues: CASSQAQGVREQYF. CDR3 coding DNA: TGCGCCAGCAGCCAAGCTCAGGGGGTACGCGAGCAGTACTTC.

CDR3 in amino acids: CASSPGLANTEAFF. The CDR3 DNA reads TGTGCCAGCAGCCCGGGACTCGCGAACACTGAAGCTTTCTTT. The V gene is TRBV6-1, the J gene TRBJ1-1, with D perhaps matching TRBD1 (5 bases). CDR1 is MNHNS, CDR2 SASEGT, per germline. V shed 6 bases and J shed 1 base, with 12 bases lying between them. This CDR3 region has 14 residues.

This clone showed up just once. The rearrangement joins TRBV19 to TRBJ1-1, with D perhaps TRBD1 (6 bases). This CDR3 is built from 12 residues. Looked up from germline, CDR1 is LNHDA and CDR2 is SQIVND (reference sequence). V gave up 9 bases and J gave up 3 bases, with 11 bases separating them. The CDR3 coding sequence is TGTGCCAGCAGGGACATCTACACTGAAGCTTTCTTT. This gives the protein CASRDIYTEAFF.

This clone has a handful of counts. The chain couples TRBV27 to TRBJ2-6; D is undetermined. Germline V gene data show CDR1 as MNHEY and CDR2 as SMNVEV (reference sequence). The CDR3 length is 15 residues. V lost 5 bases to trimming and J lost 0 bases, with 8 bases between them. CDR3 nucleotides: TGTGCCAGCAGTGCATACTTCTCTGGGGCCAACGTCCTGACTTTC. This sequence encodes CASSAYFSGANVLTF. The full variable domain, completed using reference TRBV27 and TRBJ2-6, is EAQVTQNPRYLITVTGKKLTVTCSQNMNHEYMSWYRQDPGLGLRQIYYSMNVEVTDKGDVPEGYKVSRKEKRNFPLILESPSPNQTSLYFCASSAYFSGANVLTFGAGSRLTVL.

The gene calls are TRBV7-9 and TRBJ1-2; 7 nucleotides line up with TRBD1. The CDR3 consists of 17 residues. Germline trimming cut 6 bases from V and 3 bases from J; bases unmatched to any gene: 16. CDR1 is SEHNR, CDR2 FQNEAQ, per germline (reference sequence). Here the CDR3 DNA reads TGTGCCAGCAGTTTTTCGGACAGGAAAGCTTTGGACTATGGCTACACCTTC. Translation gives CASSFSDRKALDYGYTF.

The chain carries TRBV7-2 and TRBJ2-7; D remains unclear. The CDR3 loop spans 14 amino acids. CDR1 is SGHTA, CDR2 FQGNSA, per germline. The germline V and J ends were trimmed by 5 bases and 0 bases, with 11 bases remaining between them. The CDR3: CASSLSAYSYEQYF. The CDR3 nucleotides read TGTGCCAGCAGCCTGAGCGCCTACTCCTACGAGCAGTACTTC.

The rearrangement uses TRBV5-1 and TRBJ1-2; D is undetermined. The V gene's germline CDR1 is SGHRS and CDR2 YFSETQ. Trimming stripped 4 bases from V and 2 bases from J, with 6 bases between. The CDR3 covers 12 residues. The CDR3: CASSQGNYGYTF. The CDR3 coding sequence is TGCGCCAGCAGCCAAGGCAACTATGGCTACACCTTC.

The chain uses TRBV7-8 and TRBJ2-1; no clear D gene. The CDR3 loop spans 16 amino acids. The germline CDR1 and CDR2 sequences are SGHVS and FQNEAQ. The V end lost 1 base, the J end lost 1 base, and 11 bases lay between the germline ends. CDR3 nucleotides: TGTGCCAGCAGCTTAGACCGCTCAGTGTCCTACAATGAGCAGTTCTTC. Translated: CASSLDRSVSYNEQFF.

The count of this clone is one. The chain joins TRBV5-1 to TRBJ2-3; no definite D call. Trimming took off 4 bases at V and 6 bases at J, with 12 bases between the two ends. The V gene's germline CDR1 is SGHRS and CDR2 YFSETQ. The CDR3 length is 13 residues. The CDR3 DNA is TGCGCCAGCAGCCTAAGCTCCTCGGATACGCAGTATTTT. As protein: CASSLSSSDTQYF.

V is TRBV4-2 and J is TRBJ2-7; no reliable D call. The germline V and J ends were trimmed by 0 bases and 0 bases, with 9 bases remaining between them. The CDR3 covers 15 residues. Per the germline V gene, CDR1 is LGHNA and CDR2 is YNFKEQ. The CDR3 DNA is TGTGCCAGCAGCCAAGATGCTGGGGACTCCTACGAGCAGTACTTC. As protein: CASSQDAGDSYEQYF.

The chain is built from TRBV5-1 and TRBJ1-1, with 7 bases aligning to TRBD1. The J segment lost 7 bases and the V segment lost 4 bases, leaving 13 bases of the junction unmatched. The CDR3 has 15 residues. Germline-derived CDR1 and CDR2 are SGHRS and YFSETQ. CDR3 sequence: CASSAGDRATIEAFF. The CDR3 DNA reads TGCGCCAGCAGCGCCGGGGACAGAGCTACAATTGAAGCTTTCTTT.

The CDR3 DNA follows: TGTGCCAGCAGTTTGTCAGGGGTAGAGACCCAGTACTTC. It translates to CASSLSGVETQYF. J is TRBJ2-5 and V is TRBV28, with a possible D match to TRBD1 (6 bases). Trimming left V 3 bases short and J 4 bases short, with 9 bases between. Germline loops: CDR1 MDHEN, CDR2 SYDVKM. The length of the CDR3 is 13 residues.

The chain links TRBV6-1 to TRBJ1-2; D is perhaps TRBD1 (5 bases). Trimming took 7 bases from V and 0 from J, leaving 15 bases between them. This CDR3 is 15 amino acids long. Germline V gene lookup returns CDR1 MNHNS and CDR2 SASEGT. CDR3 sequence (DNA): TGTGCCAGCAACTCCCAAAGGGGAACTAACTATGGCTACACCTTC. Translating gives CASNSQRGTNYGYTF.

DNA for the CDR3: TGTGCCAGCACCCAATTTGCAACTAATGAAAAACTGTTTTTT. The encoded protein is CASTQFATNEKLFF. The rearrangement links TRBV28 to TRBJ1-4; D uncertain. The germline V gene has CDR1 MDHEN and CDR2 SYDVKM. The length of the CDR3 is 14 residues. The V gene lost 7 bases and the J gene lost 0 bases, with 9 bases spanning the gap.

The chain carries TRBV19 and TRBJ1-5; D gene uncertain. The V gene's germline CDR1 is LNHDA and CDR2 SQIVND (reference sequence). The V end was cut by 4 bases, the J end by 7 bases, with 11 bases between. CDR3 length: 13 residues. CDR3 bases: TGTGCCAGTAGTACGGGAAAGGAACAGCCCCAGCATTTT. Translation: CASSTGKEQPQHF.

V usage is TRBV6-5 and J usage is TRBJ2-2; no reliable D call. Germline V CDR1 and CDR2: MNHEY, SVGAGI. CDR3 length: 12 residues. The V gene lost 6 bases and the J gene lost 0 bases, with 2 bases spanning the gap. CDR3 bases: TGTGCCAGCAGGGCGAACACCGGGGAGCTGTTTTTT. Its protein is CASRANTGELFF.

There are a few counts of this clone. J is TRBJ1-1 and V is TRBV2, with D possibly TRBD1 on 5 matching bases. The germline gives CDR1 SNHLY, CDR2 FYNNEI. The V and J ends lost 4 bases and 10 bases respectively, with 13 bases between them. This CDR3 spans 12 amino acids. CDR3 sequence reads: CASSVQALGAFF. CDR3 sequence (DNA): TGTGCCAGCAGTGTACAGGCCCTAGGAGCTTTCTTT.

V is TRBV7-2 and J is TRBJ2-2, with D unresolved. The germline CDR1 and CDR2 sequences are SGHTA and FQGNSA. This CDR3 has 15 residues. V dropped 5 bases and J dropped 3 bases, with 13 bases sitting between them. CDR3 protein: CASSPSRAHTGELFF. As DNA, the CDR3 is TGTGCCAGCAGCCCGAGTAGAGCCCACACCGGGGAGCTGTTTTTT.